This T cell receptor beta chain was identified during a study of T cells in Graves' hyperthyroidism and ophthalmopathy. General observations from the study: Most thyroid clonotypes with frequency above 0.001 were detected in blood. A 13 V-J model separated ophthalmopathy from stable hyperthyroidism.

Ophthalmopathy cases scored 3 or more on the Clinical Activity Score and 4 or more on NOSPECS grade, with duration below 3 months. Uncontrolled infection, other autoimmune disease, pregnancy and lactation each barred patients from inclusion. In this sample, this clonotype turned up a few times. The antigen is undetermined. Amplified TCR beta CDR3 regions derived from RNA transcripts. Carried out on the TCR CDR3, a first-round RT-PCR used the HTBI primer set. A single record per CDR3 protein comes from TCRdb applying MiXCR to the multiplex PCR reads. Seen here are about 260,000 distinct CDR3 sequences, roughly 22% observed once, and the top ten hold approximately 60%. V lost 4 bases, J lost 4 bases, and 12 bases lay in between. Germline V lookup: CDR1 MGHRA, CDR2 YSYEKL. The CDR3 has 14 residues.

The sample taken for sequencing was blood. The clonotype was recovered from a man under 40 with Graves' ophthalmopathy. The rearrangement uses TRBV4-1 and TRBJ2-3, with unresolved D. In nucleotides, the CDR3 is TGCGCCAGCAGCCGATATCCGAGCGCAGATACGCAGTATTTT. It yields the protein CASSRYPSADTQYF.